The 18 T cell receptor beta chains given below trace back to one sample, sequenced in a study of blood T cells in healthy people across ages. A J-beta primer mix and a sample-barcoded 5' primer were used in a second PCR of roughly 6 to 12 cycles. One entry per CDR3 protein results from TCRdb running MiXCR on the 5' RACE reads. The data hold 2 million or so distinct CDR3 sequences, with about 49% observed a single time. Sequencing used blood. All receptors come from a woman aged 40 to 50 in good health.

The J gene is TRBJ1-1, the V gene TRBV5-1, with a possible D match to TRBD1 (5 bases). Germline CDR1 is SGHRS and CDR2 is YFSETQ. Trimming cost V 2 bases and J 4 bases, with 15 bases left between them. This CDR3 has 15 amino acids. The CDR3 loop is CASSFNGDRGTEAFF. The CDR3 DNA sequence: TGCGCCAGCAGCTTTAACGGGGACCGGGGCACTGAAGCTTTCTTT.

V is TRBV5-1 and J is TRBJ1-4; 9 nucleotides agree with TRBD1. Germline loops: CDR1 SGHRS, CDR2 YFSETQ. The CDR3 spans 16 residues. The V gene end was trimmed by 3 bases and the J gene end by 4 bases; junction bases not matched to a gene: 7. CDR3 nucleotides: TGCGCCAGCAGCTACAAACCGGGACAGGGTAATGAAAAACTGTTTTTT. Translation: CASSYKPGQGNEKLFF.

This clonotype has ten or more counts. A junction end diverges from the germline sequence, so it may reflect a read error. The chain recombines TRBV27 with TRBJ2-3; tentatively, D is TRBD1 (6 bases). CDR1 is MNHEY and CDR2 is SMNVEV in the germline V gene (reference sequence). This CDR3 has 14 residues. CDR3 sequence: CASSSLGGTDTQYF. The CDR3 coding sequence is TGCGCCAGCAGCTCCCTAGGGGGAACAGATACGCAGTATTTT.

This clonotype has more than one count but fewer than ten. V usage is TRBV6-5 and J usage is TRBJ2-1; D unclear. The CDR3 length is 14 residues. V lost 2 bases, J lost 8 bases, and 13 bases lay in between. Germline-derived CDR1 and CDR2 are MNHEY and SVGAGI. CDR3 residues: CASSYAPGRDEQFF. CDR3 coding DNA: TGTGCCAGCAGTTACGCCCCAGGTAGGGATGAGCAGTTCTTC.

This clonotype occurred a few times. The rearrangement joins TRBV20-1 to TRBJ1-2, with D maybe TRBD1 (5 bases). The germline gives CDR1 DFQATT, CDR2 SNEGSKA (reference sequence). The CDR3 covers 13 residues. Trimming removed 1 base from V and 3 bases from J, with 9 bases in between. This CDR3 is CSARGQGDYGYTF. The CDR3 nucleotides read TGCAGTGCTAGAGGCCAGGGTGACTATGGCTACACCTTC.

In regard to this clonotype: One end of the junction is discordant with germline, which a read error may explain. The genes are TRBV7-9 and TRBJ2-7; D is undetermined. The closer fit of TRBJ2-5 to the DNA end suggests the J call may be wrong. This CDR3 spans 12 amino acids. Germline V lookup: CDR1 SEHNR, CDR2 FQNEAQ (reference sequence). CDR3 in amino acids: CASSQIQGTQYF. The CDR3 DNA reads as TGTGCCAGCAGCCAAATCCAAGGGACCCAGTACTTC.

This chain links TRBV20-1 with TRBJ2-2; weak D call: TRBD1 (6 bases). Germline V lookup: CDR1 DFQATT, CDR2 SNEGSKA (reference sequence). Trimming cost V 6 bases and J 2 bases, with 13 bases left between them. CDR3 length: 14 amino acids. As DNA, the CDR3 is TGCAGTGCAGACGGGACACCAAACACCGGGGAGCTGTTTTTT. Encoded protein: CSADGTPNTGELFF.

The chain recombines TRBV20-1 with TRBJ2-1; 12 bases are a match to TRBD2. Germline V gives CDR1 DFQATT, CDR2 SNEGSKA (reference sequence). V lost 6 bases to trimming and J lost 5 bases; unmatched junction nucleotides: 5. The CDR3 has 14 residues. The DNA of the CDR3 is TGCAGTGCAAGGACTAGCGGGACGGACAATGAGCAGTTCTTC. This sequence encodes CSARTSGTDNEQFF.

The gene calls are TRBV28 and TRBJ2-5; TRBD2 matches 7 bases. This CDR3 has 16 residues. With V trimmed by 3 bases and J by 1 base, 8 bases remained unmatched. Germline CDR1 and CDR2: MDHEN and SYDVKM. CDR3 residues: CASSFQGGGSQETQYF. CDR3 coding DNA: TGTGCCAGCAGTTTTCAGGGCGGGGGATCCCAAGAGACCCAGTACTTC.

In this sample, this clonotype turned up a few times. This chain uses TRBV7-9 with TRBJ2-7; no firm D call. V dropped 5 bases and J dropped 4 bases, with 21 bases sitting between them. The CDR3 length is 16 residues. CDR1 is SEHNR and CDR2 is FQNEAQ in the germline V gene (reference sequence). CDR3 sequence: CASSPVSYPLRYEQYF. As DNA, the CDR3 is TGTGCCAGCAGCCCGGTTTCTTACCCTCTTCGTTACGAGCAGTACTTC. The complete variable domain, with remaining parts taken from reference TRBV7-9 and TRBJ2-7, reads DTGVSQNPRHKITKRGQNVTFRCDPISEHNRLYWYRQTLGQGPEFLTYFQNEAQLEKSRLLSDRFSAERPKGSFSTLEIQRTEQGDSAMYLCASSPVSYPLRYEQYFGPGTRLTVT.

This clonotype has more than one count but fewer than ten. This chain joins TRBV5-1 and TRBJ2-1, with 9 bases matching TRBD1. Germline-derived CDR1 and CDR2 are SGHRS and YFSETQ. The CDR3 is 14 residues long. V trimming: 6 bases; J trimming: 8 bases; junction bases outside the gene matches: 9. The CDR3 region has the DNA TGCGCCAGCACCAGGACAGGGGTTAGTCATGAGCAGTTCTTC. Translated: CASTRTGVSHEQFF.

In its sample, this clonotype was seen a few times. This chain connects TRBV2 to TRBJ2-7, with D possibly TRBD1 on 6 matching bases. Germline CDR1 reads SNHLY; CDR2 reads FYNNEI. The CDR3 is made up of 12 amino acids. Deletions cut 6 bases from V and 12 bases from J, with 18 bases between. The CDR3 coding sequence is TGTGCCAGCAGGCCCGGGACATTGGTACCGTACTTC. Translated: CASRPGTLVPYF. The whole variable domain, remainder taken from reference TRBV2 and TRBJ2-7, is EPEVTQTPSHQVTQMGQEVILRCVPISNHLYFYWYRQILGQKVEFLVSFYNNEISEKSEIFDDQFSVERPDGSNFTLKIRSTKLEDSAMYFCASRPGTLVPYFGPGTRLTVT.

Points on this clonotype: With a much larger clone just one base away, this may be a read error. This chain uses TRBV28 with TRBJ2-5; D possibly corresponds to TRBD2 (6 bases). Germline V lookup: CDR1 MDHEN, CDR2 SYDVKM. V lost 6 bases, J lost 11 bases, and 16 bases lay in between. The CDR3 covers 12 residues. Written as DNA, the CDR3 is TGTGCCAGCAGCCCCCCCTGGGGGGAGCAGTACTTC. It translates to CASSPPWGEQYF.

Here the CDR3 DNA reads TGTGCCAGCAGCTTAGTCTCTTTTAATATCAGGGCGGGAAGCTATGGCTACACCTTC. This codes for CASSLVSFNIRAGSYGYTF. V and J are TRBV7-6 and TRBJ1-2, with D maybe TRBD1 (5 bases). This CDR3 has 19 amino acids. V was shortened by 1 base and J by 4 bases, with 25 bases between the two germline ends. Germline V gene data show CDR1 as SGHVS and CDR2 as FNYEAQ.

The V and J genes are TRBV7-2 and TRBJ2-1; TRBD1 might be the D (6 bases). The V gene lost 5 bases and the J gene lost 6 bases, with 11 bases spanning the gap. CDR1 SGHTA and CDR2 FQGNSA come from the germline V gene. There are 13 residues in the CDR3. CDR3 protein: CASSGQTPNEQFF. The CDR3 DNA reads as TGTGCCAGCAGCGGACAGACCCCCAATGAGCAGTTCTTC.

About this clonotype: One junction end does not reproduce the germline sequence, and a read error may be involved. This chain uses TRBV7-6 with TRBJ2-3; tentatively, D is TRBD2 (5 bases). The CDR3 loop spans 14 amino acids. Germline-derived CDR1 and CDR2 are SGHVS and FNYEAQ. CDR3 protein: CACSGYGSTDTQYF. The CDR3 DNA reads TGTGCCTGCAGCGGCTACGGTAGCACAGATACGCAGTATTTT.

This clonotype was recorded a few times. The chain recombines TRBV7-2 with TRBJ2-5, with D uncertain. V lost 4 bases, J lost 5 bases, and 8 bases lay in between. Germline V CDR1 and CDR2: SGHTA, FQGNSA. The CDR3 runs to 12 residues. The CDR3 region has the DNA TGTGCCAGCAGCTCCCTATTTGAGACCCAGTACTTC. It specifies CASSSLFETQYF. Using reference TRBV7-2 and TRBJ2-5 for the parts outside the CDR3, the full variable domain is GAGVSQSPSNKVTEKGKDVELRCDPISGHTALYWYRQSLGQGLEFLIYFQGNSAPDKSGLPSDRFSAERTGGSVSTLTIQRTQQEDSAVYLCASSSLFETQYFGPGTRLLVL.

J is TRBJ1-4 and V is TRBV20-1; a weak D match, TRBD1 (5 bases). The CDR3 runs 16 residues. The V end lost 3 bases, the J end lost 5 bases, and 19 bases lay between the germline ends. CDR1 and CDR2 (germline): DFQATT, SNEGSKA (reference sequence). The CDR3 region is CSASGWQDNGNEKLFF. CDR3 in DNA: TGCAGTGCTAGCGGGTGGCAGGACAACGGAAATGAAAAACTGTTTTTT.